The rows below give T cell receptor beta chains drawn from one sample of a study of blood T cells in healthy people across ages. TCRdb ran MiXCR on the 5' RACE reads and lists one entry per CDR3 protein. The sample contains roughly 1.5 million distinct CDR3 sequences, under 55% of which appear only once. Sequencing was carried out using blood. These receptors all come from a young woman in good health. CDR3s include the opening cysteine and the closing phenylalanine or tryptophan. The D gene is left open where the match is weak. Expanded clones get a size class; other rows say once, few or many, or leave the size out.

cdr3_nt: TGCGCCAGCAGCCAAGATCCTTTGACCCCCACGATCGGAAAACTGTTTTTT; cdr3_aa: CASSQDPLTPTIGKLFF; d_call: NA; j_call: TRBJ1-4; clone_size: NA; v_call: TRBV4-3
cdr3_nt: TGCGCCAGCAGCCAAGATCCGGGAGGGGACCTCTATGGCTACACCTTC; cdr3_aa: CASSQDPGGDLYGYTF; d_call: NA; j_call: TRBJ1-2; clone_size: NA; v_call: TRBV4-3
cdr3_nt: TGTGCCAGCAGCGGACAGGGCGGGGGTGAAGCTTTCTTT; cdr3_aa: CASSGQGGGEAFF; d_call: TRBD1; j_call: TRBJ1-1; clone_size: NA; v_call: TRBV6-6
cdr3_nt: TGTGCCAGCAGCCCCCGGCCAGCTAATGAAAAACTGTTTTTT; cdr3_aa: CASSPRPANEKLFF; d_call: NA; j_call: TRBJ1-4; clone_size: few; v_call: TRBV7-8
cdr3_nt: TGTGCCAGCAGCACCCCGACAGGCGCGGAATACAATGAGCAGTACTTC; cdr3_aa: CASSTPTGAEYNEQYF; d_call: NA; j_call: TRBJ2-7; clone_size: once; v_call: TRBV7-9
cdr3_nt: TGTGCCAGCAGCGTAGACAGGGGACTGAACACTGAAGCTTTCTTT; cdr3_aa: CASSVDRGLNTEAFF; d_call: TRBD1; j_call: TRBJ1-1; clone_size: NA; v_call: TRBV7-9
cdr3_nt: TGCAGCGTTGATGGACCCTCCTACAATGAGCAGTTCTTC; cdr3_aa: CSVDGPSYNEQFF; d_call: NA; j_call: TRBJ2-1; clone_size: many; v_call: TRBV29-1
cdr3_nt: TGTGCCAGCAGCTCCCTTTACGATGGCTACACCTTC; cdr3_aa: CASSSLYDGYTF; d_call: NA; j_call: TRBJ1-2; clone_size: few; v_call: TRBV7-2
cdr3_nt: TGTGCCAGCAGCTTGGCCGTGACTAGCGGGGTTGGCCATGAGCAGTTCTTC; cdr3_aa: CASSLAVTSGVGHEQFF; d_call: TRBD2; j_call: TRBJ2-1; clone_size: few; v_call: TRBV5-8
cdr3_nt: TGTGCCAGCAGTTATAGCGGGAGTACCGAGACCCAGTACTTC; cdr3_aa: CASSYSGSTETQYF; d_call: TRBD2; j_call: TRBJ2-5; clone_size: NA; v_call: TRBV6-5
cdr3_nt: TGTGCCAGCAGCCTACGCACCGGGACAGCCCCCCCAAAACTGTTTTTT; cdr3_aa: CASSLRTGTAPPKLFF; d_call: TRBD1; j_call: TRBJ1-4; clone_size: NA; v_call: TRBV7-2
cdr3_nt: TGCAGTGCCGAGGGACTAGCGGGAGAACCAGATACGCAGTATTTT; cdr3_aa: CSAEGLAGEPDTQYF; d_call: TRBD2; j_call: TRBJ2-3; clone_size: NA; v_call: TRBV20-1
cdr3_nt: TGTGCCAGCAGCTTAGAAATCAACTACAATGAGCAGTTCTTC; cdr3_aa: CASSLEINYNEQFF; d_call: NA; j_call: TRBJ2-1; clone_size: few; v_call: TRBV11-2
cdr3_nt: TGCAGTGCTAAGACAGGGGCCAACTATGGCTACACCTTC; cdr3_aa: CSAKTGANYGYTF; d_call: TRBD1; j_call: TRBJ1-2; clone_size: few; v_call: TRBV20-1
cdr3_nt: TGCAGCGTCGTACCGGGGATCCAAGAGACCCAGTACTTC; cdr3_aa: CSVVPGIQETQYF; d_call: NA; j_call: TRBJ2-5; clone_size: NA; v_call: TRBV29-1
cdr3_nt: TGTGCTAGTGCTAAGGAGACAGTAACCTCCTACGAGCAGTACTTC; cdr3_aa: CASAKETVTSYEQYF; d_call: NA; j_call: TRBJ2-7; clone_size: NA; v_call: TRBV12-5
cdr3_nt: TGCGCCAGCAGCCAAGATCGGGTAGTAACCTACGAGCAGTACTTC; cdr3_aa: CASSQDRVVTYEQYF; d_call: NA; j_call: TRBJ2-7; clone_size: many; v_call: TRBV4-3
cdr3_nt: TGCGCCAGCAGCGTAAACCCGAATGGCGGCCCCCAGTACTTC; cdr3_aa: CASSVNPNGGPQYF; d_call: NA; j_call: TRBJ2-7; clone_size: NA; v_call: TRBV5-1
cdr3_nt: TGTGCCAGCAGTTACGGAGCGGGGGGGCGGTATGAGCAGTACTTC; cdr3_aa: CASSYGAGGRYEQYF; d_call: TRBD2; j_call: TRBJ2-7; clone_size: NA; v_call: TRBV6-5
cdr3_nt: TGTGCCAGCAGTGGTCTAGCGGGAGGGTTTTACAATGAGCAGTTCTTC; cdr3_aa: CASSGLAGGFYNEQFF; d_call: TRBD2; j_call: TRBJ2-1; clone_size: many; v_call: TRBV12-3/TRBV12-4
cdr3_nt: TGTGCCAGCAGTTTATCGACAGGGGGAGGGGTTTTTTATGGCTACACCTTC; cdr3_aa: CASSLSTGGGVFYGYTF; d_call: TRBD1; j_call: TRBJ1-2; clone_size: NA; v_call: TRBV27
cdr3_nt: TGTGCCAGCAGCCCTCAGGGGGCCCGTACTCAGCCCCAGCATTTT; cdr3_aa: CASSPQGARTQPQHF; d_call: TRBD1; j_call: TRBJ1-5; clone_size: NA; v_call: TRBV12-3/TRBV12-4
cdr3_nt: TGCGCCAGCAGCCCGACTGGACTAGCGGGGCGTGATACGCAGTATTTT; cdr3_aa: CASSPTGLAGRDTQYF; d_call: TRBD2; j_call: TRBJ2-3; clone_size: NA; v_call: TRBV10-1
cdr3_nt: TGTGCCAGCAGTTCAGCCCGGACGGGGAACTATGGCTACACCTTC; cdr3_aa: CASSSARTGNYGYTF; d_call: NA; j_call: TRBJ1-2; clone_size: few; v_call: TRBV12-3/TRBV12-4
cdr3_nt: TGTGCCAGCAGCTCCCGGACGGGAATCGGGGACATTCAGTACTTC; cdr3_aa: CASSSRTGIGDIQYF; d_call: NA; j_call: TRBJ2-4; clone_size: NA; v_call: TRBV5-4
cdr3_nt: TGTGCCAGCTCACCAATGAGAGAAGCTTTCTTT; cdr3_aa: CASSPMREAFF; d_call: NA; j_call: TRBJ1-1; clone_size: NA; v_call: TRBV18
cdr3_nt: TGCGCCAGCAGTGAAACAGGGGGCTCCTACAATGAGCGGTTCTTC; cdr3_aa: CASSETGGSYNERFF; d_call: TRBD1; j_call: TRBJ2-1; clone_size: NA; v_call: TRBV5-1
cdr3_nt: TGTGCCAGCAGTTACACAGACACCACCTACGAGCAGTACTTC; cdr3_aa: CASSYTDTTYEQYF; d_call: NA; j_call: TRBJ2-7; clone_size: few; v_call: TRBV6-5
cdr3_nt: TGCGCCAGCAGCCAAGTATTGGGGGGGAGCAATCAGCCCCAGCATTTT; cdr3_aa: CASSQVLGGSNQPQHF; d_call: NA; j_call: TRBJ1-5; clone_size: NA; v_call: TRBV4-1
cdr3_nt: TGCAGCATTCGTGTTTTGAACACCGGGGAGCTGTTTTTT; cdr3_aa: CSIRVLNTGELFF; d_call: NA; j_call: TRBJ2-2; clone_size: NA; v_call: TRBV29-1
cdr3_nt: TGCGCCAGCAGCTTGTCTGGGGCGGCTCATACTGAAGCTTTCTTT; cdr3_aa: CASSLSGAAHTEAFF; d_call: NA; j_call: TRBJ1-1; clone_size: NA; v_call: TRBV5-1
cdr3_nt: TGTGCCGCCCGGGACTCCCTCTACAATGAGCAGTTCTTC; cdr3_aa: CAARDSLYNEQFF; d_call: NA; j_call: TRBJ2-1; clone_size: few; v_call: TRBV10-3
cdr3_nt: TGTGTCAGCAGTCCCCGGGGGACCAGCTCCTACAATGAGCAGTTCTTC; cdr3_aa: CVSSPRGTSSYNEQFF; d_call: NA; j_call: TRBJ2-1; clone_size: NA; v_call: TRBV12-3/TRBV12-4
cdr3_nt: TGTGCCAGCAGCCCTGGGCACCCCGGCACTGAAGCTTTCTTT; cdr3_aa: CASSPGHPGTEAFF; d_call: NA; j_call: TRBJ1-1; clone_size: few; v_call: TRBV3-1
cdr3_nt: TGTGCCAGCAAACAATTAGCGGGAGACTACAATGAGCAGTTCTTC; cdr3_aa: CASKQLAGDYNEQFF; d_call: TRBD2; j_call: TRBJ2-1; clone_size: NA; v_call: TRBV6-6
cdr3_nt: TGCAGTGTGGAGCAGGGGCGAGGCTACACCTTC; cdr3_aa: CSVEQGRGYTF; d_call: NA; j_call: TRBJ1-2; clone_size: few; v_call: TRBV20-1
cdr3_nt: TGCGCCAGCAGCCTCGGGACTAGCGGGGGCCTTAGCACAGATACGCAGTATTTT; cdr3_aa: CASSLGTSGGLSTDTQYF; d_call: TRBD2; j_call: TRBJ2-3; clone_size: few; v_call: TRBV4-3
cdr3_nt: TGTGCCAGCAGTTTGTCGGGGGGCCTAAGCCACAATGAGCAGTTCTTC; cdr3_aa: CASSLSGGLSHNEQFF; d_call: NA; j_call: TRBJ2-1; clone_size: NA; v_call: TRBV27
cdr3_nt: TGTGCCACCGAGGGCACAGATACGCAGTATTTT; cdr3_aa: CATEGTDTQYF; d_call: NA; j_call: TRBJ2-3; clone_size: NA; v_call: TRBV7-9
cdr3_nt: TGTGCCAGCAGTCCGCGGACAGGGTGGTATGGCTACACCTTC; cdr3_aa: CASSPRTGWYGYTF; d_call: TRBD1; j_call: TRBJ1-2; clone_size: NA; v_call: TRBV12-3/TRBV12-4
cdr3_nt: TGTGCCATCAGTGAGTATGAACTCTATGGCTACACCTTC; cdr3_aa: CAISEYELYGYTF; d_call: NA; j_call: TRBJ1-2; clone_size: NA; v_call: TRBV10-3
cdr3_nt: TGTGCCAGCAGCTCCCCCACGGGAGCAGTGGATACGCAGTATTTT; cdr3_aa: CASSSPTGAVDTQYF; d_call: NA; j_call: TRBJ2-3; clone_size: once; v_call: TRBV7-2
cdr3_nt: TGTGCCAGCTCACCGACGGACAGGGTTTACAATGAGCAGTTCTTC; cdr3_aa: CASSPTDRVYNEQFF; d_call: TRBD1; j_call: TRBJ2-1; clone_size: NA; v_call: TRBV18
cdr3_nt: TGCGCCAGCAGGGCCCAGCGGGGGTACAATGAGCAGTTCTTC; cdr3_aa: CASRAQRGYNEQFF; d_call: TRBD2; j_call: TRBJ2-1; clone_size: NA; v_call: TRBV4-3
cdr3_nt: TGTGCCAGCAGCGTATCCTCGGGACTAGGGTCATACGAGCAGTACTTC; cdr3_aa: CASSVSSGLGSYEQYF; d_call: TRBD2; j_call: TRBJ2-7; clone_size: few; v_call: TRBV7-2
cdr3_nt: TGTGCCAGCAGCATGGACAGTAGCAATCAGCCCCAGCATTTT; cdr3_aa: CASSMDSSNQPQHF; d_call: NA; j_call: TRBJ1-5; clone_size: NA; v_call: TRBV6-1
cdr3_nt: TGTGCCAGCAGTTTATCCTGGCCCGAACCACAAGAGACCCAGTACTTC; cdr3_aa: CASSLSWPEPQETQYF; d_call: NA; j_call: TRBJ2-5; clone_size: NA; v_call: TRBV28
cdr3_nt: TGTGCCAGCAGCCAAGATATCGGGGCGTACAATGAGCAGTTCTTC; cdr3_aa: CASSQDIGAYNEQFF; d_call: NA; j_call: TRBJ2-1; clone_size: NA; v_call: TRBV4-2
cdr3_nt: TGCAGTGCCCTAGGGACAGGGAGTAATGAGCAGTTCTTC; cdr3_aa: CSALGTGSNEQFF; d_call: TRBD1; j_call: TRBJ2-1; clone_size: few; v_call: TRBV20-1
cdr3_nt: TGTGCCAGCAGCCCAACCTCTACAGGGGAGGAAGGTACGCAGTATTTT; cdr3_aa: CASSPTSTGEEGTQYF; d_call: NA; j_call: TRBJ2-3; clone_size: NA; v_call: TRBV9
cdr3_nt: TGCGCCAGCAGCCGAGACTTAGCTGTAACCACAGATACGCAGTATTTT; cdr3_aa: CASSRDLAVTTDTQYF; d_call: NA; j_call: TRBJ2-3; clone_size: NA; v_call: TRBV4-3
cdr3_nt: TGTGCCAGCAGCCTACGGGCCCCGGGACACATCACAGATACGCAGTATTTT; cdr3_aa: CASSLRAPGHITDTQYF; d_call: NA; j_call: TRBJ2-3; clone_size: few; v_call: TRBV6-1
cdr3_nt: TGTGCCTGGAGTCCACCGGGACTAGCGGGAGAGACCCAGTACTTC; cdr3_aa: CAWSPPGLAGETQYF; d_call: TRBD2; j_call: TRBJ2-5; clone_size: NA; v_call: TRBV30
cdr3_nt: TGTGCCAGCAGTTTAGCCCCGACTAACTTTGACAATGAGCAGTACTTC; cdr3_aa: CASSLAPTNFDNEQYF; d_call: NA; j_call: TRBJ2-7; clone_size: once; v_call: TRBV12-3/TRBV12-4
cdr3_nt: TGTGCCAGCAGTTTCACTGCCCGGTACGAGCAGTACTTC; cdr3_aa: CASSFTARYEQYF; d_call: NA; j_call: TRBJ2-7; clone_size: NA; v_call: TRBV2
cdr3_nt: TGCAGCGTTGAAAGGGGGGAGACTGAAGCTTTCTTT; cdr3_aa: CSVERGETEAFF; d_call: NA; j_call: TRBJ1-1; clone_size: few; v_call: TRBV29-1
cdr3_nt: TGTGTCAGCAGCGTCAGTGATAGCAATCAGCCCCAGCATTTT; cdr3_aa: CVSSVSDSNQPQHF; d_call: NA; j_call: TRBJ1-5; clone_size: once; v_call: TRBV21-1